The 5 T cell receptor beta chains presented below share a single source sample, sequenced in a study of T cell responses to AZD1222 COVID-19 vaccine. Using immunoSEQ multiplex PCR, the repertoire was profiled, and TCRdb retains in-frame clones only, with some absent. The table records roughly 140,000 clones, 90% of them present only once. The starting material was peripheral blood, obtained 28 days after the second AZD1222 dose. These receptors were taken from an adult who received the AZD1222 COVID-19 vaccine.

The V call is TRBV7-9, the J call TRBJ1-1, with no clear D. The germline V gene has CDR1 SEHNR and CDR2 FQNEAQ (reference sequence). The CDR3 loop spans 13 amino acids. Trimming removed 6 bases at V and 2 bases at J, with 10 bases between. The CDR3 is CASRRTRNTEAFF. Here the CDR3 DNA reads TGTGCCAGCAGACGAACAAGAAACACTGAAGCTTTCTTT.

A word on this clone: A junction end diverges from the germline sequence, so it may reflect a read error. The chain employs TRBV6-5 and TRBJ2-5, with D possibly being TRBD1 (5 bases). The germline V gene encodes CDR1 MNHEY and CDR2 SVGAGI. The CDR3 is made up of 14 amino acids. The CDR3 region has the DNA TGTGCCAGCACTTACAGGTGGCTTGGGGAGACCCAGTACTTC. It specifies CASTYRWLGETQYF.

The V gene is TRBV2, the J gene TRBJ2-7; 10 bases are shared with TRBD1. Germline V CDR1 and CDR2: SNHLY, FYNNEI. V was clipped by 4 bases and J by 7 bases; unmatched bases: 4. CDR3 length: 13 residues. CDR3 region: CASSGDRGREQYF. The CDR3 DNA reads as TGTGCCAGCAGTGGGGACAGGGGTCGGGAGCAGTACTTC.

The V and J genes are TRBV7-8 and TRBJ1-6; 8 bases are shared with TRBD1. CDR1 is SGHVS, CDR2 FQNEAQ, per germline. V trimming: 8 bases; J trimming: 9 bases; junction bases outside the gene matches: 9. The CDR3 consists of 14 residues. The chain's CDR3 is CASGRTGKGSPLHF. CDR3 coding DNA: TGTGCCAGCGGGAGGACAGGGAAAGGTTCACCCCTCCACTTT.

The chain combines TRBV13 with TRBJ1-2; TRBD1 aligns across 8 bases. Germline CDR1 PRHDT, CDR2 FYEKMQ (reference sequence). J gave up 3 bases and V 2 bases, and 8 bases lay outside the gene matches. The CDR3 loop spans 16 amino acids. The CDR3 DNA is TGTGCCAGCAGCTTAAACCGTCAGGGGGCTTACTATGGCTACACCTTC. It codes for CASSLNRQGAYYGYTF. Drawing the rest from reference TRBV13 and TRBJ1-2, the complete variable domain is AAGVIQSPRHLIKEKRETATLKCYPIPRHDTVYWYQQGPGQDPQFLISFYEKMQSDKGSIPDRFSAQQFSDYHSELNMSSLELGDSALYFCASSLNRQGAYYGYTFGSGTRLTVV.